Following are 22 T cell receptor beta chains from one sample sequenced in a study of CD8+ T cells in alopecia areata (dated by TCRdb to the late 2010s). Library preparation employed the immunoSEQ multiplex PCR assay. RNA was extracted from all samples and reverse transcribed into cDNA as template for TCR sequencing. Imported from immuneACCESS, the table was reduced by TCRdb to in-frame sequences with V and J called. These copies leave out some clones; in studies compared against another copy, an unresolved V gene accounts for under half, and the cause of the remainder is not known. This sample gives about 200,000 clones in total; under 75% of them show up just once. Together, the top ten hold about 1.6% of the sample. Interpreted using the paper, the time point label stands for: around 4 weeks on oral tofacitinib. This sample's treatment or condition label indicates: oral pan-JAK inhibitor, 5-10 mg twice daily.

This specimen was CD4+ T cells sorted from blood, taken at week 4, from a patient treated with tofacitinib. The receptors were sampled from a human donor with alopecia areata.

This clone has just a few counts. The V gene is TRBV4-3, the J gene TRBJ2-2; the D is unclear. The CDR3 runs to 15 residues. CDR1 and CDR2 (germline): LGHNA, YSLEER. The V end lost 0 bases, the J end lost 1 base, and 6 bases lay between the germline ends. CDR3 sequence reads: CASSQDLGNTGELFF. CDR3 in DNA: TGCGCCAGCAGCCAAGATCTGGGGAACACCGGGGAGCTGTTTTTT.

The genes are TRBV4-3 and TRBJ1-4; TRBD1 is a possible D gene (6 bases). The V and J ends lost 0 bases and 7 bases respectively, with 15 bases between them. Germline V gene lookup returns CDR1 LGHNA and CDR2 YSLEER. This CDR3 has 16 amino acids. This CDR3 reads CASSQDPRGAGEKLFF. In nucleotides, the CDR3 is TGCGCCAGCAGCCAAGATCCCCGGGGGGCGGGTGAAAAACTGTTTTTT.

The rearrangement links TRBV4-2 to TRBJ1-1; D is undetermined. CDR3 length: 10 amino acids. The ends were cut back, 1 base at V and 13 bases at J, with 7 bases in the middle. The germline CDR1 and CDR2 sequences are LGHNA and YNFKEQ. CDR3 in DNA: TGTGCCAGCAGCCAAGGGAGGTTTTTCTTT. It yields the protein CASSQGRFFF.

The CDR3 region is CASSQSGVQETQYF. The CDR3 DNA reads as TGTGCCAGCAGCCAAAGCGGGGTTCAAGAGACCCAGTACTTC. This chain uses TRBV11-2 with TRBJ2-5; 7 nucleotides line up with TRBD2. Germline V gene lookup returns CDR1 SGHAT and CDR2 FQNNGV. This CDR3 comprises 14 residues. Trimming took 5 bases from V and 2 from J; bases not matched to a gene: 5.

The rearrangement links TRBV30 to TRBJ1-1; maybe TRBD1 (5 bases). V lost 3 bases, J lost 6 bases, and 23 bases lay in between. Germline CDR1 GTSNPN, CDR2 SVGIG (reference sequence). This CDR3 contains 16 residues. The CDR3 is CAWSLGRGPQHAEAFF. CDR3 DNA sequence: TGTGCCTGGAGCCTTGGGAGGGGCCCCCAACACGCTGAAGCTTTCTTT. Full variable domain (missing parts from reference TRBV30 and TRBJ1-1): SQTIHQWPATLVQPVGSPLSLECTVEGTSNPNLYWYRQAAGRGLQLLFYSVGIGQISSEVPQNLSASRPQDRQFILSSKKLLLSDSGFYLCAWSLGRGPQHAEAFFGQGTRLTVV.

The V call is TRBV30, the J call TRBJ2-7, with 7 bases lining up with TRBD1. V lost 3 bases, J lost 6 bases, and 5 bases stayed unmatched. The germline gives CDR1 GTSNPN, CDR2 SVGIG (reference sequence). The CDR3 is made up of 12 amino acids. The CDR3 loop is CAWSAGQVEQYF. CDR3 DNA sequence: TGTGCCTGGAGCGCTGGACAGGTCGAGCAGTACTTC.

The J gene is TRBJ1-5, the V gene TRBV19; no firm D call. The germline gives CDR1 LNHDA, CDR2 SQIVND (reference sequence). The CDR3 is 15 residues long. Trimming shortened V by 8 bases and J by 2 bases, and 16 bases separated the two germline ends. The CDR3 loop reads CASRNSIIRNQPQHF. CDR3 bases: TGTGCCAGTCGAAATAGTATAATTCGCAATCAGCCCCAGCATTTT.

V and J are TRBV7-9 and TRBJ1-3, with 7 nucleotides matching TRBD1. V trimming: 7 bases; J trimming: 0 bases; junction bases outside the gene matches: 9. This CDR3 is 16 amino acids long. Per the germline V gene, CDR1 is SEHNR and CDR2 is FQNEAQ (reference sequence). In DNA, the CDR3 is TGTGCCAGCATCGGGACAGACGTTTACTCTGGAAACACCATATATTTT. Translation: CASIGTDVYSGNTIYF.

This clone turned up a few times. The genes are TRBV5-4 and TRBJ2-3, with D unclear. The CDR3 length is 13 residues. Trimming took 4 bases from V and 6 from J, leaving 12 bases between them. CDR1 and CDR2 (germline): SGHNT, YYREEE (reference sequence). CDR3 nucleotides: TGTGCCAGCAGCAGTGGTCTGACTGATACGCAGTATTTT. Residues: CASSSGLTDTQYF. The full variable domain, completed using reference TRBV5-4 and TRBJ2-3, is ETGVTQSPTHLIKTRGQQVTLRCSSQSGHNTVSWYQQALGQGPQFIFQYYREEENGRGNFPPRFSGLQFPNYSSELNVNALELDDSALYLCASSSGLTDTQYFGPGTRLTVL.

V gene TRBV4-1 combines with J gene TRBJ1-4; D remains ambiguous. This CDR3 spans 13 amino acids. Trimming took 10 bases from V and 0 from J, leaving 9 bases between them. CDR1 MGHRA and CDR2 YSYEKL come from the germline V gene. The CDR3 here is CATTDSTNEKLFF. In DNA form, the CDR3 reads TGCGCCACTACAGACTCAACTAATGAAAAACTGTTTTTT.

The rearrangement uses TRBV29-1 and TRBJ1-2; 7 bases map to TRBD1. After removal of 6 bases from V and 0 bases from J, the junction contained 10 bases not matched to a gene. The CDR3 is 15 amino acids. CDR1 and CDR2 from the germline V gene are SQVTM and ANQGSEA. CDR3 sequence: CSVGTVIDSNYGYTF. The CDR3, as DNA: TGCAGCGTCGGGACAGTGATAGATTCTAACTATGGCTACACCTTC.

The J gene is TRBJ1-5, the V gene TRBV6-5; D is perhaps TRBD1 (6 bases). The CDR3 covers 14 residues. Germline V gives CDR1 MNHEY, CDR2 SVGAGI. Trimming stripped 5 bases from V and 2 bases from J, with 10 bases between. Here the CDR3 DNA reads TGTGCCAGCAGTCAGGGGAGCGGCAATCAGCCCCAGCATTTT. It encodes CASSQGSGNQPQHF.

This clone was observed a handful of times. The CDR3 is CASRSSGAETQYF. CDR3 coding DNA: TGTGCCAGCAGGTCTAGCGGGGCCGAGACCCAGTACTTC. The chain carries TRBV2 and TRBJ2-5; 9 bases map to TRBD2. Germline lookup yields CDR1 SNHLY and CDR2 FYNNEI. V lost 6 bases, J lost 5 bases, and 4 bases stayed unmatched. The CDR3 runs to 13 residues.

This chain links TRBV4-1 with TRBJ1-6; D uncertain. CDR3 size: 14 residues. V was trimmed by 5 bases and J by 9 bases, leaving 14 bases between them. Germline loops: CDR1 MGHRA, CDR2 YSYEKL. CDR3 region: CASSYPDGVSPLHF. The DNA for the CDR3 is TGCGCCAGCAGCTACCCGGACGGAGTTTCACCCCTCCACTTT.

The chain employs TRBV2 and TRBJ2-3; 11 bases line up with TRBD1. From germline, CDR1 is SNHLY and CDR2 FYNNEI. The CDR3 covers 15 residues. The V segment lost 5 bases and the J segment 3 bases; nucleotides outside the gene matches: 4. CDR3 DNA: TGTGCCAGCAGTATGGACAGGGGGCGAACAGATACGCAGTATTTT. Protein sequence: CASSMDRGRTDTQYF.

This clone was recorded once. The chain links TRBV9 to TRBJ1-6; D not resolved. CDR3 length equals 16 residues. Germline CDR1 is SGDLS and CDR2 is YYNGEE. V was pared by 3 bases and J by 1 base, with 11 bases between. Written as DNA, the CDR3 is TGTGCCAGCAGCGGACCTCAGGTTTCCTATAATTCACCCCTCCACTTT. It encodes CASSGPQVSYNSPLHF.

This chain connects TRBV30 to TRBJ1-1; D remains ambiguous. This CDR3 region has 11 residues. CDR1 is GTSNPN, CDR2 SVGIG, per germline (reference sequence). Trimming cost V 4 bases and J 1 base, with 4 bases left between them. The CDR3 protein is CAWKKNTEAFF. CDR3 bases: TGTGCCTGGAAGAAGAACACTGAAGCTTTCTTT.

This clone was detected only once. The chain joins TRBV5-1 to TRBJ2-4, with D possibly TRBD2 on 5 matching bases. CDR3 length: 14 amino acids. Per germline, CDR1 SGHRS and CDR2 YFSETQ. Deletions cut 3 bases from V and 6 bases from J, with 13 bases between. CDR3 sequence: CASSSNPEGNIQYF. In DNA form, the CDR3 reads TGCGCCAGCAGCTCAAACCCCGAGGGAAACATTCAGTACTTC.

The V gene is TRBV9, the J gene TRBJ1-1; the D is unclear. V lost 1 base and J 2 bases, leaving 15 bases between the germline ends. Germline V lookup: CDR1 SGDLS, CDR2 YYNGEE. The length of the CDR3 is 16 residues. The CDR3 bases are TGTGCCAGCAGCGTAAGCCCGAAAGTGTTAAACACTGAAGCTTTCTTT. This sequence encodes CASSVSPKVLNTEAFF.

This chain links TRBV29-1 with TRBJ2-6; 9 bases are shared with TRBD2. CDR3 length: 16 residues. CDR1 is SQVTM, CDR2 ANQGSEA, per germline. Losses at the gene ends were 5 bases for V and 0 bases for J; bases not matched to a gene: 5. This CDR3 is CSVPSGEHSGANVLTF. The CDR3 DNA sequence: TGCAGCGTTCCTAGCGGGGAACACTCTGGGGCCAACGTCCTGACTTTC.

The chain links TRBV6-5 to TRBJ1-6, with 7 positions matching TRBD1. Germline lookup yields CDR1 MNHEY and CDR2 SVGAGI. Unmatched junction bases numbered 4, after V lost 7 bases and J lost 7 bases. CDR3 length: 13 amino acids. This CDR3 reads CASTPGQNSPLHF. Written as DNA, the CDR3 is TGTGCCAGCACCCCGGGACAGAATTCACCCCTCCACTTT.

The J gene is TRBJ1-2, the V gene TRBV29-1, with 7 bases fitting TRBD1. The CDR3 is 12 residues long. Per the germline V gene, CDR1 is SQVTM and CDR2 is ANQGSEA. V was pared by 6 bases and J by 6 bases, with 7 bases of the junction left unmatched. This CDR3 reads CSVQGRVDGYTF. CDR3 sequence (DNA): TGCAGCGTACAGGGGAGGGTAGATGGCTACACCTTC. Drawing the rest from reference TRBV29-1 and TRBJ1-2, the complete variable domain is SAVISQKPSRDICQRGTSLTIQCQVDSQVTMMFWYRQQPGQSLTLIATANQGSEATYESGFVIDKFPISRPNLTFSTLTVSNMSPEDSSIYLCSVQGRVDGYTFGSGTRLTVV.